Listed below are T cell receptor beta chains from one sample, sequenced in a study of blood T cells in healthy people across ages. TCRdb recomputed calls from the 5' RACE reads with MiXCR, one row per CDR3 protein. The sample contains approximately 760,000 distinct CDR3 sequences, approximately 25% of which appear only once. These data were likewise used in another study, on T cells of mothers and their children.

Material for sequencing was blood. The source is a boy aged 5-17 years in good health. CDR3s include the opening cysteine and the closing phenylalanine or tryptophan. Fields, in order: V gene, D gene, J gene, clone size, CDR3 protein, CDR3 DNA. The D gene is left open where the match is weak. Size is stated for part of the rows, as once, few or many counts, or as a class when the clone is expanded.

v_call: TRBV6-2/TRBV6-3
d_call: -
j_call: TRBJ2-2
clone_size: -
cdr3_aa: CASSYPWRQENTGELFF
cdr3_nt: TGTGCCAGCAGTTACCCTTGGAGACAGGAAAACACCGGGGAGCTGTTTTTT

v_call: TRBV7-9
d_call: -
j_call: TRBJ2-3
clone_size: few
cdr3_aa: CASSLAKVKGPKDTQYF
cdr3_nt: TGTGCCAGCAGCTTAGCGAAGGTAAAGGGGCCGAAAGATACGCAGTATTTT

v_call: TRBV12-3/TRBV12-4
d_call: -
j_call: TRBJ1-2
clone_size: -
cdr3_aa: CASSLVFTNYGYTF
cdr3_nt: TGTGCCAGCAGTTTAGTTTTCACCAACTATGGCTACACCTTC

v_call: TRBV4-1
d_call: TRBD1
j_call: TRBJ2-3
clone_size: -
cdr3_aa: CASSQAQGSTDTQYF
cdr3_nt: TGCGCCAGCAGCCAAGCACAGGGGAGCACAGATACGCAGTATTTT

v_call: TRBV20-1
d_call: -
j_call: TRBJ1-2
clone_size: -
cdr3_aa: CSLSGVTNYGYTF
cdr3_nt: TGCAGCTTATCTGGGGTAACTAACTATGGCTACACCTTC

v_call: TRBV7-8
d_call: -
j_call: TRBJ1-5
clone_size: -
cdr3_aa: CASCTTDTQHF
cdr3_nt: TGTGCCAGCTGCACCACAGATACGCAGCATTTT

v_call: TRBV7-2
d_call: -
j_call: TRBJ2-7
clone_size: -
cdr3_aa: CASSSPDRKSYEQYF
cdr3_nt: TGTGCCAGCAGCTCGCCGGACAGAAAGAGCTACGAGCAGTACTTC

v_call: TRBV29-1
d_call: -
j_call: TRBJ2-4
clone_size: -
cdr3_aa: CSVDVAGQNIRYF
cdr3_nt: TGCAGCGTTGATGTGGCGGGCCAAAACATTCGGTACTTC

v_call: TRBV6-1
d_call: -
j_call: TRBJ1-4
clone_size: -
cdr3_aa: CASSEAGRGLFF
cdr3_nt: TGTGCCAGCAGTGAAGCAGGCCGGGGCCTGTTTTTT

v_call: TRBV7-2
d_call: TRBD1
j_call: TRBJ1-1
clone_size: -
cdr3_aa: CASSTPGQSLGTEAFF
cdr3_nt: TGTGCCAGCAGCACCCCGGGACAGTCTTTAGGCACTGAAGCTTTCTTT

v_call: TRBV12-3/TRBV12-4
d_call: TRBD2
j_call: TRBJ2-7
clone_size: -
cdr3_aa: CAGRPPSGPAYEQYF
cdr3_nt: TGTGCCGGCAGGCCTCCTAGCGGGCCAGCCTACGAGCAGTACTTC

v_call: TRBV4-3
d_call: -
j_call: TRBJ1-2
clone_size: -
cdr3_aa: CASSQDWGESYGYTF
cdr3_nt: TGCGCCAGCAGCCAAGATTGGGGGGAGAGCTATGGCTACACCTTC

v_call: TRBV20-1
d_call: -
j_call: TRBJ2-7
clone_size: few
cdr3_aa: CSATHLDGKFYEQYF
cdr3_nt: TGCAGTGCTACCCACCTGGATGGAAAGTTCTACGAGCAGTACTTC

v_call: TRBV27
d_call: -
j_call: TRBJ1-2
clone_size: -
cdr3_aa: CASSPVDGGNYGYTF
cdr3_nt: TGTGCCAGCAGCCCAGTTGATGGGGGAAACTATGGCTACACCTTC

v_call: TRBV28
d_call: -
j_call: TRBJ2-1
clone_size: few
cdr3_aa: CASRGGSEYNEQFF
cdr3_nt: TGTGCCAGCAGAGGAGGATCCGAGTACAATGAGCAGTTCTTC

v_call: TRBV15
d_call: TRBD2
j_call: TRBJ2-7
clone_size: few
cdr3_aa: CATSRDMREVYEQYF
cdr3_nt: TGTGCCACCAGCAGAGATATGCGGGAGGTGTACGAGCAGTACTTC

v_call: TRBV12-3/TRBV12-4
d_call: TRBD1
j_call: TRBJ2-5
clone_size: many
cdr3_aa: CASSPDRIQETQYF
cdr3_nt: TGTGCCAGCAGCCCGGACAGGATTCAAGAGACCCAGTACTTC

v_call: TRBV12-3/TRBV12-4
d_call: -
j_call: TRBJ2-2
clone_size: -
cdr3_aa: CASILNTGELFF
cdr3_nt: TGTGCCAGCATACTAAACACCGGGGAGCTGTTTTTT

v_call: TRBV20-1
d_call: -
j_call: TRBJ2-4
clone_size: -
cdr3_aa: CSARVRGLSSTKNIQYF
cdr3_nt: TGCAGTGCTAGAGTCCGAGGACTGTCCTCGACCAAAAACATTCAGTACTTC

v_call: TRBV29-1
d_call: TRBD2
j_call: TRBJ2-1
clone_size: few
cdr3_aa: CSVPGRARYNEQFF
cdr3_nt: TGCAGCGTTCCCGGGAGGGCCAGGTACAATGAGCAGTTCTTC

v_call: TRBV28
d_call: -
j_call: TRBJ2-5
clone_size: few
cdr3_aa: CASSLSSRWAASVQETQYF
cdr3_nt: TGTGCCAGCAGTTTATCCTCCCGCTGGGCCGCGTCCGTCCAAGAGACCCAGTACTTC

v_call: TRBV10-3
d_call: -
j_call: TRBJ2-4
clone_size: -
cdr3_aa: CAIRRQDEDIQYF
cdr3_nt: TGTGCCATCAGAAGACAGGACGAGGACATTCAGTACTTC

v_call: TRBV10-3
d_call: -
j_call: TRBJ1-5
clone_size: -
cdr3_aa: CAISESGGAVQPQHF
cdr3_nt: TGTGCCATCAGTGAGTCTGGGGGGGCAGTTCAGCCCCAGCATTTT

v_call: TRBV4-2
d_call: TRBD2
j_call: TRBJ2-3
clone_size: -
cdr3_aa: CASSQDLLWTSASLTDTQYF
cdr3_nt: TGTGCCAGCAGCCAAGATCTCCTTTGGACTAGCGCGTCACTCACAGATACGCAGTATTTT

v_call: TRBV29-1
d_call: -
j_call: TRBJ2-3
clone_size: few
cdr3_aa: CSVDTEINTDTQYF
cdr3_nt: TGCAGCGTTGACACGGAAATCAACACAGATACGCAGTATTTT

v_call: TRBV2
d_call: -
j_call: TRBJ2-4
clone_size: -
cdr3_aa: CASRETGTKNIQYF
cdr3_nt: TGTGCCAGCAGAGAAACAGGGACCAAAAACATTCAGTACTTC

v_call: TRBV20-1
d_call: -
j_call: TRBJ2-7
clone_size: -
cdr3_aa: CSARTYLRESGAPYEQYF
cdr3_nt: TGCAGTGCCAGAACTTACCTTAGGGAGAGCGGAGCCCCCTACGAGCAGTACTTC

v_call: TRBV7-9
d_call: -
j_call: TRBJ2-3
clone_size: few
cdr3_aa: CAMGYMDTQYF
cdr3_nt: TGTGCGATGGGCTATATGGATACGCAGTATTTT

v_call: TRBV19
d_call: TRBD2
j_call: TRBJ2-5
clone_size: -
cdr3_aa: CASSILAGSQETQYF
cdr3_nt: TGCGCCAGTAGTATCTTAGCGGGATCGCAGGAGACCCAGTACTTC

v_call: TRBV12-3/TRBV12-4
d_call: -
j_call: TRBJ2-4
clone_size: few
cdr3_aa: CASTQEEIAKNIQYF
cdr3_nt: TGTGCCAGCACCCAAGAAGAAATAGCCAAAAACATTCAGTACTTC

v_call: TRBV15
d_call: TRBD1
j_call: TRBJ1-4
clone_size: -
cdr3_aa: CATSRDRGLNEKLFF
cdr3_nt: TGTGCCACCAGCAGAGACAGGGGGCTGAATGAAAAACTGTTTTTT

v_call: TRBV14
d_call: -
j_call: TRBJ2-3
clone_size: -
cdr3_aa: CASSRITADTQYF
cdr3_nt: TGTGCCAGCAGCCGCATTACGGCGGATACGCAGTATTTT

v_call: TRBV27
d_call: -
j_call: TRBJ2-7
clone_size: -
cdr3_aa: CASSDDRSYEQYF
cdr3_nt: TGTGCCAGCAGCGATGACAGGTCCTACGAGCAGTACTTC

v_call: TRBV12-3/TRBV12-4
d_call: -
j_call: TRBJ1-2
clone_size: few
cdr3_aa: CASSLLDNYGYTF
cdr3_nt: TGTGCCAGCAGTTTATTGGACAACTATGGCTACACCTTC

v_call: TRBV5-1
d_call: -
j_call: TRBJ1-1
clone_size: many
cdr3_aa: CASSLGTRNTEAFF
cdr3_nt: TGCGCCAGCAGCTTAGGGACAAGGAACACTGAAGCTTTCTTT

v_call: TRBV20-1
d_call: -
j_call: TRBJ2-5
clone_size: -
cdr3_aa: CSAIEETQYF
cdr3_nt: TGCAGTGCTATCGAAGAGACCCAGTACTTC

v_call: TRBV12-3/TRBV12-4
d_call: -
j_call: TRBJ2-1
clone_size: -
cdr3_aa: CASSLPTHIGHEQFF
cdr3_nt: TGTGCCAGCAGTTTGCCCACCCATATCGGCCATGAGCAGTTCTTC

v_call: TRBV12-3/TRBV12-4
d_call: -
j_call: TRBJ1-1
clone_size: -
cdr3_aa: CASSLSGDAFF
cdr3_nt: TGTGCCAGCAGTTTATCCGGGGATGCTTTCTTT

v_call: TRBV4-2
d_call: TRBD2
j_call: TRBJ2-3
clone_size: -
cdr3_aa: CASSQPSGGGTDTQYF
cdr3_nt: TGTGCCAGCAGCCAGCCTAGCGGGGGGGGCACAGATACGCAGTATTTT

v_call: TRBV5-1
d_call: TRBD2
j_call: TRBJ2-5
clone_size: many
cdr3_aa: CASSPGGGEETQYF
cdr3_nt: TGCGCCAGCAGCCCCGGGGGAGGGGAAGAGACCCAGTACTTC

v_call: TRBV6-2/TRBV6-3
d_call: TRBD2
j_call: TRBJ2-1
clone_size: few
cdr3_aa: CASRRLWVAGVISYNEQFF
cdr3_nt: TGTGCCAGCAGACGTCTCTGGGTAGCGGGAGTCATCTCCTACAATGAGCAGTTCTTC